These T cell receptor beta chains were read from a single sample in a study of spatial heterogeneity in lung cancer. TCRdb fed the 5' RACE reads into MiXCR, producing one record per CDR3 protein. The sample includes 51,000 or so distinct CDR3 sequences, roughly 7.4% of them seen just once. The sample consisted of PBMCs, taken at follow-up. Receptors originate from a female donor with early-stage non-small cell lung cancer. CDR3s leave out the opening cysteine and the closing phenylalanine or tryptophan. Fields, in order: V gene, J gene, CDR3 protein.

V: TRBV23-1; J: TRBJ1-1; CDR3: ASSQAPSDEAF
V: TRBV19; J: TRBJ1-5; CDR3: ASSPGRSGQGAAGPQH
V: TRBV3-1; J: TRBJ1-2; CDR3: ASSRGQVNYGYT
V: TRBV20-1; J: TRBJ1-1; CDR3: SARDLGGTEAF
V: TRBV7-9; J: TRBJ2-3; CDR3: ASSLEGHTDTQY
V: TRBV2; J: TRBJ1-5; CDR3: ASSNDQPQH
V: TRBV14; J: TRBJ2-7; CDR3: ASSLSRSYEQY
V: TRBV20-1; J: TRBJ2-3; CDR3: SASQRGLTDTQY
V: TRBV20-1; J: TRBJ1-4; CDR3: SARVMRRTNEKLF
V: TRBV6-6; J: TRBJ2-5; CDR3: ASSQGETQY
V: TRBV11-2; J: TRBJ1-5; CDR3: ASSRTDSNQPQH
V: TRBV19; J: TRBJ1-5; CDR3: ASEIRDSNQPQH
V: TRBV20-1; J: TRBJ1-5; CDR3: SALPGQGAIQPQH
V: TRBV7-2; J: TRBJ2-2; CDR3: ASSKLAGVTGELF
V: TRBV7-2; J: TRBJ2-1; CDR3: ASTLSTNSYNEQF
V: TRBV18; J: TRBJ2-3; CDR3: ASSPPPSTDTQY
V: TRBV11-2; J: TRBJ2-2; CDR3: ASSTRQGVTGELF
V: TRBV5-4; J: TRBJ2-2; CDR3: ASSLPENTGELF
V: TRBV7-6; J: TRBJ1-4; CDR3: ASSHPGQGVVGNEKLF
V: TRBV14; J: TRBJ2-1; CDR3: ASSQERRTVEQF
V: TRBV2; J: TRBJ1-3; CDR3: ASSSNSGNTIY
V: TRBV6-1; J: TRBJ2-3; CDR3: ASRGLTYADTQY
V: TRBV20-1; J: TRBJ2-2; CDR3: SARDSGLAMNTGELF
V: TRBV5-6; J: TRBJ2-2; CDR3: ASSLLGGAAHGTGELF
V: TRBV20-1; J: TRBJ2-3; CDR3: SAIKGPLEGTDTQY
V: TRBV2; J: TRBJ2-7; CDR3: ASRASLAIYEQY
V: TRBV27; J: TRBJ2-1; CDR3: ASPLLPREQF
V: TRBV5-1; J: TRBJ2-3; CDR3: ASRAGQGTDTQY